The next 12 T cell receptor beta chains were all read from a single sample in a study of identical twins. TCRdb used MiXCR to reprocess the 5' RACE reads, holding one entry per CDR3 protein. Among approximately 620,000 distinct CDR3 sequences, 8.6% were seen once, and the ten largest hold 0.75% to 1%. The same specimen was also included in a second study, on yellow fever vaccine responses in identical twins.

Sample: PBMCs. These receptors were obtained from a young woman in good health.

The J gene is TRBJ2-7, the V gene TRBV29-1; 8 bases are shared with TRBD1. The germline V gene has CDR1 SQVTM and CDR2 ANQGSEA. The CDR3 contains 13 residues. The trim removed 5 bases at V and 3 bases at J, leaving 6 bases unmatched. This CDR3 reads CSVLFRGHYEQYF. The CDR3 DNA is TGCAGCGTTCTTTTCAGGGGGCACTACGAGCAGTACTTC.

Written as DNA, the CDR3 is TGTGCCAGCAGTGAAGAGGACCGCGGGGGGGCGAATGAGCAGTTCTTC. Its protein is CASSEEDRGGANEQFF. The V gene is TRBV25-1, the J gene TRBJ2-1; 9 nucleotides match TRBD2. J gave up 7 bases and V 2 bases, and 9 bases lay outside the gene matches. This CDR3 region has 16 residues. CDR1 and CDR2 from the germline V gene are MGHDK and SYGVNS. Supplemented by reference TRBV25-1 and TRBJ2-1, the full variable domain reads EADIYQTPRYLVIGTGKKITLECSQTMGHDKMYWYQQDPGMELHLIHYSYGVNSTEKGDLSSESTVSRIRTEHFPLTLESARPSHTSQYLCASSEEDRGGANEQFFGPGTRLTVL.

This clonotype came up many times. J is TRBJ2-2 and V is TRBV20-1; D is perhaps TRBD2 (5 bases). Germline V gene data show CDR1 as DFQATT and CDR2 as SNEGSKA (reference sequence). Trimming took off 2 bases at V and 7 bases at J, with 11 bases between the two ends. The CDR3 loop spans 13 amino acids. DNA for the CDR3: TGCAGTGCTAGACCATCGGGGATCGGGGAGCTGTTTTTT. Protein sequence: CSARPSGIGELFF.

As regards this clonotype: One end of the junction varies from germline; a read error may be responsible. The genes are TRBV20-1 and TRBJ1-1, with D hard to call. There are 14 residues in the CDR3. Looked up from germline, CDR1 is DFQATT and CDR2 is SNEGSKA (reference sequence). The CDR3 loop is CSASLPLGITEVFF. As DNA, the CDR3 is TGCAGTGCTTCACTCCCTTTAGGCATCACTGAAGTTTTCTTT.

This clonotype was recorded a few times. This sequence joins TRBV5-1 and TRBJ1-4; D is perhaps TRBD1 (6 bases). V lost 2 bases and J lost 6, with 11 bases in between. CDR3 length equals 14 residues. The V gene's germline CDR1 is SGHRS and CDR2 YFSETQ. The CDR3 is CASSFRGWDEKLFF. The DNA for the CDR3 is TGCGCCAGCAGCTTTAGGGGGTGGGATGAAAAACTGTTTTTT.

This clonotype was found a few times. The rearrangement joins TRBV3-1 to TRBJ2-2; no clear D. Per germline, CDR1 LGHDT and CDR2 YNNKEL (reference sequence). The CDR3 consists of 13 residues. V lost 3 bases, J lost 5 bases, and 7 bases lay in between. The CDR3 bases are TGTGCCAGCAGCCATCTCGATACCGGGGAGCTGTTTTTT. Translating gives CASSHLDTGELFF. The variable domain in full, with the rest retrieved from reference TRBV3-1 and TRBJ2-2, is DTAVSQTPKYLVTQMGNDKSIKCEQNLGHDTMYWYKQDSKKFLKIMFSYNNKELIINETVPNRFSPKSPDKAHLNLHINSLELGDSAVYFCASSHLDTGELFFGEGSRLTVL.

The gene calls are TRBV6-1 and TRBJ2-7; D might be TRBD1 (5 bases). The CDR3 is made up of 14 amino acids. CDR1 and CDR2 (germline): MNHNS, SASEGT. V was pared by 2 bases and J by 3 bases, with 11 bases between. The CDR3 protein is CASSESGSGYEQYF. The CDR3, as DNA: TGTGCCAGCAGTGAATCAGGGTCCGGCTACGAGCAGTACTTC.

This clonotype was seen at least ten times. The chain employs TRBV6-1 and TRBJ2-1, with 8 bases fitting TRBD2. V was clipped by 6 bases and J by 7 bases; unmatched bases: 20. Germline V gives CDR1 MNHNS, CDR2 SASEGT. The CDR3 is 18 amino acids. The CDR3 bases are TGTGCCAGCAGCCGCCGGAATGGGCGGGGGGACCCGGGTAATGAGCAGTTCTTC. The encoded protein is CASSRRNGRGDPGNEQFF.

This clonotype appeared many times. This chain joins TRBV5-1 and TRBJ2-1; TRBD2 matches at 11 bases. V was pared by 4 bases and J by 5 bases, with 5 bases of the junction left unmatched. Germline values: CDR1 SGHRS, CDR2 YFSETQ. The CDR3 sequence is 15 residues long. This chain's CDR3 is CASSTGTSGNNEQFF. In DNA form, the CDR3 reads TGCGCCAGCAGCACCGGGACTAGCGGTAACAATGAGCAGTTCTTC. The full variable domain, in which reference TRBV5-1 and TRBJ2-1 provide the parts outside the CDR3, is KAGVTQTPRYLIKTRGQQVTLSCSPISGHRSVSWYQQTPGQGLQFLFEYFSETQRNKGNFPGRFSGRQFSNSRSEMNVSTLELGDSALYLCASSTGTSGNNEQFFGPGTRLTVL.

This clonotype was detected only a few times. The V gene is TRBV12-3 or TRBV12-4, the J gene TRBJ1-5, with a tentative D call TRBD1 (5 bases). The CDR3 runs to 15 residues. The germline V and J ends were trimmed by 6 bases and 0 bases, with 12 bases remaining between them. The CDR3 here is CASRLGAVSNQPQHF. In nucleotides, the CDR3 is TGTGCCAGCAGGCTCGGGGCAGTTAGCAATCAGCCCCAGCATTTT.

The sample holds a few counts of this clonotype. The chain's CDR3 is CAWARGTSTDTQYF. Here the CDR3 DNA reads TGTGCCTGGGCCCGGGGGACTTCCACAGATACGCAGTATTTT. The chain has TRBV30 and TRBJ2-3; a weak D match, TRBD2 (6 bases). The ends were cut back, 5 bases at V and 2 bases at J, with 14 bases in the middle. This CDR3 has 14 residues. The V gene's germline CDR1 is GTSNPN and CDR2 SVGIG (reference sequence).

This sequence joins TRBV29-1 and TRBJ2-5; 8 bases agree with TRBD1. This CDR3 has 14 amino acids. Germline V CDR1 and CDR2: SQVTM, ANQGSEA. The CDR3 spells CSVPPMDREETQYF. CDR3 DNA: TGCAGTGTGCCGCCCATGGACAGGGAAGAGACCCAGTACTTC.